This TCR beta chain was profiled in a study of T cell responses to AZD1222 COVID-19 vaccine. Sequencing was performed with immunoSEQ multiplex PCR; in TCRdb, only in-frame clones are kept and a portion is missing. The sample includes about 92,000 clones, under 95% seen only once; the top ten take about 20%. Germline V gene lookup returns CDR1 MNHEY and CDR2 SVGAGI. The CDR3 loop spans 15 amino acids. The V and J ends lost 2 bases and 7 bases, in that order; junction bases with no gene match: 8. The rearrangement joins TRBV6-5 to TRBJ2-7; 10 bases are a match to TRBD2. This material consisted of peripheral blood, taken on day 0 of AZD1222 vaccination. The TCR sequence derives from an adult in good health. CDR3 amino acids: CASSYGAAGGEEQYF. The CDR3 nucleotides are TGTGCCAGCAGTTACGGGGCAGCGGGGGGGGAAGAGCAGTACTTC.